This TCR beta chain was profiled in a study of shared clonotypes between healthy human individuals. When replicate PCRs were run on sorted subsets, they used approximately 210 ng DNA, some 33,000 T cell genomes. Here immunoSEQ multiplex PCR was the method, and the copy in TCRdb shows in-frame clones only, minus some. The table includes under 2.5 million clones, 92% detected once. Splitting the CD4+ cells yielded a CD45RA+ naive subset and a CD45RA-negative memory subset. As for this clone: The antigen is unknown.

Trimming stripped 2 bases from V and 0 bases from J, with 14 bases between. Germline assignment: CDR1 MDHEN and CDR2 SYDVKM. There are 18 residues in the CDR3. Study observations and caveats: Sharing across four donors was highest in naive CD4 (roughly 5%) and lowest in memory CD8 (approximately 0.4%).

The sample was naive CD4+ T cells from PBMCs. The subset is: CD45RA+ positively selected. The TCR comes from a young man in good health. Some clones in this sample may be carry-over from other donors' samples. The chain is built from TRBV28 and TRBJ2-6; tentative D call: TRBD1 (6 bases). The CDR3: CASSLTLRGTSGANVLTF. CDR3 in DNA: TGTGCCAGCAGTTTAACCCTGAGGGGGACCTCTGGGGCCAACGTCCTGACTTTC. Supplemented by reference TRBV28 and TRBJ2-6, the full variable domain reads DVKVTQSSRYLVKRTGEKVFLECVQDMDHENMFWYRQDPGLGLRLIYFSYDVKMKEKGDIPEGYSVSREKKERFSLILESASTNQTSMYLCASSLTLRGTSGANVLTFGAGSRLTVL.